This section outlines one T cell receptor (beta chain) sequence together with its context. Specified time point: persistent/refractory GD, antithyroid drugs over 5 years with positive TRAb. Isolated PBMC RNA provided the starting material for the TCR library. These data belong to a study of regulatory T cells in long-lasting Graves disease. Arm-PCR with iRepertoire HTBI primers amplified the CDR3 regions for these TCR beta libraries. TCRdb itself ran the multiplex PCR reads through MiXCR, one entry per CDR3 protein. The data contain about 340,000 distinct CDR3 sequences, about 18% of them singletons. The sequencing used peripheral blood mononuclear cells (PBMCs), collected when the disease was refractory, from a patient treated with antithyroid drugs. This TCR came from a female donor with Graves disease.

The CDR3 here is CAISESPAFYGYTF. In DNA form, the CDR3 reads TGTGCCATCAGTGAGTCTCCGGCCTTCTATGGCTACACCTTC. V usage is TRBV10-3 and J usage is TRBJ1-2; D gene ambiguous. This CDR3 is built from 14 residues. CDR1 ENHRY and CDR2 SYGVKD come from the germline V gene. Trimming shortened V by 0 bases and J by 4 bases, and 9 bases separated the two germline ends.